One sample yielded the 25 T cell receptor beta chains listed below, sequenced in a study of shared clonotypes between healthy human individuals. Clones were sequenced by immunoSEQ multiplex PCR, and TCRdb holds only the in-frame ones, with some missing. The data contain about a million clones, approximately 77% of them singletons. The sequenced material came from memory CD4+ T cells from PBMCs. Specified subset: CD45RA-negative fraction. These receptors came from a man between 18 and 29 years old in good health. Some clones in this sample may be carry-over from other donors' samples.

The J gene is TRBJ1-2, the V gene TRBV7-2; 9 positions agree with TRBD1. The V gene's germline CDR1 is SGHTA and CDR2 FQGNSA. The CDR3 sequence is 16 residues long. Trimming removed 2 bases from V and 7 bases from J; junction bases left unmatched: 11. The CDR3, as DNA: TGTGCCAGCAGCTTACCCTCAACAGGGGGCGCAGCTGGCTACACCTTC. The encoded protein is CASSLPSTGGAAGYTF.

In the case of this clone: Sequence at one end of the junction differs from germline and may be a read error. V gene TRBV2 combines with J gene TRBJ2-7; D is unclear. The CDR3 totals 11 residues. CDR1 and CDR2 from the germline V gene are SNHLY and FYNNEI. CDR3 amino acids: CASSELQGLHF. CDR3 DNA: TGTGCCAGCAGTGAGCTACAAGGCTTGCACTTC.

The chain uses TRBV11-2 and TRBJ2-7; 7 bases fit TRBD2. After removal of 3 bases from V and 0 bases from J, the junction contained 5 bases not matched to a gene. The CDR3 runs 15 residues. Germline V gene lookup returns CDR1 SGHAT and CDR2 FQNNGV. The CDR3 region has the DNA TGTGCCAGCAGCTTTCTAGCGGATAGCTCCTACGAGCAGTACTTC. Protein product: CASSFLADSSYEQYF.

CDR3 nucleotides: TGCAGCGTTGAGGCTAGCATCGACAATGAGCAGTTCTTC. Encoded protein: CSVEASIDNEQFF. The chain recombines TRBV29-1 with TRBJ2-1; D might be TRBD2 (5 bases). Germline-derived CDR1 and CDR2 are SQVTM and ANQGSEA. The V end was cut by 3 bases, the J end by 5 bases, with 11 bases between. The length of the CDR3 is 13 residues.

There are a few counts of this clone. The J gene is TRBJ2-5, the V gene TRBV29-1; 8 bases line up with TRBD1. The germline gives CDR1 SQVTM, CDR2 ANQGSEA. This CDR3 spans 12 amino acids. V lost 7 bases and J lost 1; bases outside the gene matches: 2. CDR3 region: CSADRAQETQYF. The CDR3, as DNA: TGCAGCGCGGACAGGGCCCAAGAGACCCAGTACTTC.

The chain joins TRBV18 to TRBJ1-2, with D perhaps matching TRBD1 (6 bases). The CDR3 length is 13 residues. Germline V gene sequence: CDR1 KGHSH, CDR2 LQKENI. Trimming took 3 bases from V and 8 from J, leaving 13 bases between them. The CDR3 bases are TGTGCCAGCTCACCCACAGGGCCGGGAGGCTACACCTTC. It codes for CASSPTGPGGYTF.

The genes are TRBV21-1 and TRBJ1-2. TRBV21-1 is shown as a pseudogene. The CDR3 sequence is 14 residues long. The CDR3 nucleotides are TGTGCCAGCAGCAGGGGAAGTGGAGTTGATGGCTACACCTTC. It codes for CASSRGSGVDGYTF.

V usage is TRBV19 and J usage is TRBJ2-5, with TRBD1 as a possible D gene (5 bases). CDR1 and CDR2 (germline): LNHDA, SQIVND (reference sequence). The V and J ends lost 4 bases and 1 base respectively, with 7 bases between them. The CDR3 is 13 residues long. The DNA for the CDR3 is TGTGCCAGTAGTAGGGGCAGCCAAGAGACCCAGTACTTC. Translated: CASSRGSQETQYF.

A note on this clone: A much larger clone sits a single nucleotide away, making a read error possible. The sample carries other DNA sequences with the same CDR3. V gene TRBV7-2 combines with J gene TRBJ2-3, with 14 bases fitting TRBD2. Germline V gene data show CDR1 as SGHTA and CDR2 as FQGNSA. This CDR3 comprises 16 residues. V dropped 1 base and J dropped 4; count of bases not matched to a gene: 1. In DNA, the CDR3 is TGTGCCAGCAGCTTAGGACTAGCGGGAGGGGCAGATACGCAGTATTTT. Its protein is CASSLGLAGGADTQYF.

V gene TRBV6-1 combines with J gene TRBJ2-5; 9 bases agree with TRBD2. Germline CDR1 MNHNS, CDR2 SASEGT. V dropped 6 bases and J dropped 5; count of bases not matched to a gene: 4. The CDR3 consists of 13 residues. CDR3 nucleotide sequence: TGTGCCAGCAGAATCAGCGGGGGGGAGACCCAGTACTTC. It is translated as CASRISGGETQYF.

The chain has TRBV28 and TRBJ2-7; TRBD2 aligns across 9 bases. The V gene's germline CDR1 is MDHEN and CDR2 SYDVKM. The CDR3 consists of 16 residues. The V gene end was trimmed by 6 bases and the J gene end by 6 bases; junction bases not matched to a gene: 15. The CDR3: CASRPGLAKGEFEQYF. The CDR3 DNA is TGTGCCAGCAGGCCGGGACTAGCAAAGGGGGAGTTCGAGCAGTACTTC.

This rearrangement joins TRBV21-1 to TRBJ2-2; no check of the table's D call, TRBD2, against the DNA was made. TRBV21-1 is given as a pseudogene. The CDR3 length is 13 residues. CDR3 nucleotide sequence: TGTGCCAGCAGCAAAGAGCACGCCGGGGAGCTGTTTTTT. Encoded protein: CASSKEHAGELFF.

This clone has at least ten counts. The chain employs TRBV7-8 and TRBJ2-1; TRBD1 aligns across 12 bases. The CDR3 covers 16 residues. The germline V gene encodes CDR1 SGHVS and CDR2 FQNEAQ. V lost 5 bases and J lost 4; bases outside the gene matches: 6. This CDR3 reads CASSLRDRGPYNEQFF. As DNA, the CDR3 is TGTGCCAGCAGCCTCCGGGACAGGGGGCCTTACAATGAGCAGTTCTTC.

Regarding this clone: A much larger clone lies a single base off, so this may be a read error. The V and J genes are TRBV29-1 and TRBJ2-5; D may be TRBD2 (5 bases). The V gene's germline CDR1 is SQVTM and CDR2 ANQGSEA. The CDR3 is 17 residues long. The CDR3 protein is CSVEDRSRVNFQEIQYF. The CDR3 DNA reads as TGCAGCGTTGAAGATCGCTCGCGGGTGAATTTCCAAGAGATCCAGTACTTC.

To note about this clone: This specimen includes other DNA sequences encoding the same CDR3. This chain uses TRBV18 with TRBJ2-1; no clear D gene. The V gene's germline CDR1 is KGHSH and CDR2 LQKENI. Trimming took off 0 bases at V and 4 bases at J, with 4 bases between the two ends. There are 13 residues in the CDR3. CDR3 protein: CASSPPSYNEQFF. In nucleotides, the CDR3 is TGTGCCAGCTCACCACCGTCTTACAATGAGCAGTTCTTC.

V usage is TRBV5-6 and J usage is TRBJ1-1, with D possibly matching TRBD1 (6 bases). In germline, CDR1 is SGHDT, CDR2 YYEEEE. The CDR3 spans 14 residues. The ends were cut back, 4 bases at V and 1 base at J, with 11 bases in the middle. DNA of the CDR3: TGTGCCAGCAGCCACGGGACACAGAACACTGAAGCTTTCTTT. This gives the protein CASSHGTQNTEAFF.

V gene TRBV30 combines with J gene TRBJ1-1, with D perhaps TRBD1 (6 bases). This CDR3 comprises 13 residues. Looked up from germline, CDR1 is GTSNPN and CDR2 is SVGIG (reference sequence). V dropped 1 base and J dropped 8 bases, with 14 bases sitting between them. The CDR3 DNA follows: TGTGCCTGGAGTGCACGCCCCGGGACAGAAGCTTTCTTT. Amino acids: CAWSARPGTEAFF.

This chain uses TRBV4-3 with TRBJ1-1; D uncertain. Between the trimmed V and J ends, which lost 1 base and 1 base, there was a span of 7 bases. The CDR3 length is 14 residues. The V gene's germline CDR1 is LGHNA and CDR2 YSLEER. CDR3 DNA sequence: TGCGCCAGCAGCCAAGTGGGGAGGAACACTGAAGCTTTCTTT. It translates to CASSQVGRNTEAFF.

The chain employs TRBV5-4 and TRBJ2-2, with D possibly being TRBD1 (6 bases). With 1 base removed from V and 7 bases from J, the gap between germline ends came to 14 bases. CDR1 and CDR2 (germline): SGHNT, YYREEE (reference sequence). CDR3 size: 15 residues. CDR3 in DNA: TGTGCCAGCAGCTTGACAGGACAGAGGATCGGGGAGCTGTTTTTT. The encoded protein is CASSLTGQRIGELFF.

The chain recombines TRBV9 with TRBJ2-3; D may be TRBD2 (5 bases). The CDR3 length is 21 residues. V dropped 0 bases and J dropped 5 bases, with 31 bases sitting between them. The V gene's germline CDR1 is SGDLS and CDR2 YYNGEE. The CDR3 nucleotides are TGTGCCAGCAGCGTAGCTACCCACCGGTTGGGTGCGACCGAAGCGGTAGATACGCAGTATTTT. Translation gives CASSVATHRLGATEAVDTQYF.

V usage is TRBV5-8 and J usage is TRBJ2-3; D unclear. V gave up 3 bases and J gave up 2 bases, with 7 bases separating them. CDR1 and CDR2 from the germline V gene are SGHTS and YDEGEE. CDR3 length: 13 amino acids. This chain's CDR3 is CASSSGFTDTQYF. CDR3 DNA sequence: TGTGCCAGCAGCTCCGGGTTCACAGATACGCAGTATTTT. The full variable domain, with the rest looked up from reference TRBV5-8 and TRBJ2-3, is EAGVTQSPTHLIKTRGQQATLRCSPISGHTSVYWYQQALGLGLQFLLWYDEGEERNRGNFPPRFSGRQFPNYSSELNVNALELEDSALYLCASSSGFTDTQYFGPGTRLTVL.

The chain links TRBV28 to TRBJ2-7; 10 positions agree with TRBD2. The CDR3 spans 14 residues. V was pared by 8 bases and J by 4 bases, with 8 bases of the junction left unmatched. CDR1 is MDHEN, CDR2 SYDVKM, per germline. CDR3 nucleotides: TGTGCCAGCTCCGCAAGCGGGAGGGCTTACGAGCAGTACTTC. It translates to CASSASGRAYEQYF.

The chain recombines TRBV7-8 with TRBJ1-4; D unresolved. The germline gives CDR1 SGHVS, CDR2 FQNEAQ. Trimming left V 0 bases short and J 0 bases short, with 5 bases between. CDR3 length: 15 amino acids. CDR3 nucleotide sequence: TGTGCCAGCAGCTTAGCGCGATCAACTAATGAAAAACTGTTTTTT. Encoded protein: CASSLARSTNEKLFF.

On this clone: The identical CDR3 is also encoded by other nucleotide sequences in the sample. This rearrangement joins TRBV5-1 to TRBJ2-2; D is uncertain. CDR1 and CDR2 from the germline V gene are SGHRS and YFSETQ. V was pared by 0 bases and J by 0 bases, with 3 bases between. The CDR3 is made up of 14 amino acids. CDR3 in DNA: TGCGCCAGCAGCTTGGCCGCGAACACCGGGGAGCTGTTTTTT. The encoded protein is CASSLAANTGELFF.

The chain recombines TRBV10-3 with TRBJ2-2; 9 bases fit TRBD1. The CDR3 length is 15 residues. CDR1 is ENHRY and CDR2 is SYGVKD in the germline V gene. The trim removed 0 bases at V and 5 bases at J, leaving 1 base unmatched. CDR3 nucleotides: TGTGCCATCAGTGAGTCGACAGGGGGGACCGGGGAGCTGTTTTTT. Encoded protein: CAISESTGGTGELFF.